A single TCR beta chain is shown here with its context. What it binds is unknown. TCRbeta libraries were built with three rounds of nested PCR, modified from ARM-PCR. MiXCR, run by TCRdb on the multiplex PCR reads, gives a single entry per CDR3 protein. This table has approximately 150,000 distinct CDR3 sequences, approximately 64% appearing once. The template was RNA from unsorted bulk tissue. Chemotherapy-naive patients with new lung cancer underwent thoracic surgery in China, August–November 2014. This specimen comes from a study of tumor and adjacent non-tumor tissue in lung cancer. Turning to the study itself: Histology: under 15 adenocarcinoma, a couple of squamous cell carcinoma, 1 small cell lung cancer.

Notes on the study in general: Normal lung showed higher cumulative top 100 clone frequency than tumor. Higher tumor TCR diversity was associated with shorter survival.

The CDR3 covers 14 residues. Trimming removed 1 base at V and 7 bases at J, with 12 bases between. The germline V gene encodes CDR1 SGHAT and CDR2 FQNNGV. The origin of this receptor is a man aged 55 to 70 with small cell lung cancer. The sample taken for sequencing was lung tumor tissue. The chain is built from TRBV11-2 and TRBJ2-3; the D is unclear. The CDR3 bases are TGTGCCAGCAGCTTAGCGAGCGAAACATATACGCAGTATTTT. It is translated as CASSLASETYTQYF.